This TCR beta chain was sequenced in a study of shared clonotypes between healthy human individuals. Study-wide results and caveats: The study found lower generation probabilities in non-shared clonotypes than in those shared by all four donors.

It was at deep level that the assay was run. TCRdb's table, derived via immunoSEQ multiplex PCR, lists solely in-frame clones and lacks some. The sample carries millions of clones, 85% to 95% recorded once. Each of the donors was a healthy adult who was HIV-negative and had not had a recent acute infection or vaccination. With respect to this clone: The target antigen is unknown.

J gave up 6 bases and V 5 bases, and 6 bases lay outside the gene matches. The CDR3 is 14 residues long. Germline lookup yields CDR1 SEHNR and CDR2 FQNEAQ (reference sequence). The rearrangement uses TRBV7-9 and TRBJ1-2; 10 bases fit TRBD1. This TCR came from a man younger than 35 in good health. Specimen: naive CD4+ T cells sorted from blood. Subset reported: CD45RA+ positively selected. Here the CDR3 reads CASSPGTGVNGYTF. In DNA, the CDR3 is TGTGCCAGCAGCCCCGGGACAGGGGTGAATGGCTACACCTTC.